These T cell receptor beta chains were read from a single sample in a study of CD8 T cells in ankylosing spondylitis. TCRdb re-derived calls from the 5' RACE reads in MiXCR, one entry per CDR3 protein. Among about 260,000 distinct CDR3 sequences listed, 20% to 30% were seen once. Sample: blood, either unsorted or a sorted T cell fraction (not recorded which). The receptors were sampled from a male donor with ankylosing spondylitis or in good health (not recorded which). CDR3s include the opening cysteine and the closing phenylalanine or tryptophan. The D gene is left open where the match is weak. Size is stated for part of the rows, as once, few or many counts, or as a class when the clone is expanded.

cdr3_aa: CSARFGSSYEQYF; cdr3_nt: TGCAGTGCTAGATTCGGGAGTTCCTACGAGCAGTACTTC; v_call: TRBV20-1; clone_size: few; j_call: TRBJ2-7; d_call: -
cdr3_aa: CASSGGTSGESYEQYF; cdr3_nt: TGTGCCAGCAGCGGGGGGACTAGCGGGGAGTCCTACGAGCAGTACTTC; v_call: TRBV11-1; clone_size: many; j_call: TRBJ2-7; d_call: TRBD2
cdr3_aa: CASRGAGLSYEQYF; cdr3_nt: TGTGCCAGCAGGGGGGCAGGCCTCTCCTACGAGCAGTACTTC; v_call: TRBV12-3/TRBV12-4; clone_size: -; j_call: TRBJ2-7; d_call: -
cdr3_aa: CASSSTTQETQYF; cdr3_nt: TGTGCCAGCAGTTCCACTACCCAAGAGACCCAGTACTTC; v_call: TRBV12-3/TRBV12-4; clone_size: -; j_call: TRBJ2-5; d_call: -
cdr3_aa: CSAPPAGGPREQYF; cdr3_nt: TGCAGTGCCCCACCAGCGGGGGGGCCGAGGGAGCAGTACTTC; v_call: TRBV20-1; clone_size: -; j_call: TRBJ2-7; d_call: TRBD2
cdr3_aa: CASSYSRQGTEAFF; cdr3_nt: TGTGCCAGCAGTTACTCGAGGCAGGGCACTGAAGCTTTCTTT; v_call: TRBV6-5; clone_size: -; j_call: TRBJ1-1; d_call: -
cdr3_aa: CASSPTGARVPYNEQFF; cdr3_nt: TGTGCCAGCAGCCCGACAGGGGCTCGGGTTCCCTACAATGAGCAGTTCTTC; v_call: TRBV5-5; clone_size: many; j_call: TRBJ2-1; d_call: TRBD1
cdr3_aa: CSAARALEAFF; cdr3_nt: TGCAGTGCTGCCCGGGCTCTTGAAGCTTTCTTT; v_call: TRBV20-1; clone_size: few; j_call: TRBJ1-1; d_call: -
cdr3_aa: CASRTGPPAADTQYF; cdr3_nt: TGTGCCAGCAGAACGGGACCTCCCGCGGCAGATACGCAGTATTTT; v_call: TRBV6-1; clone_size: -; j_call: TRBJ2-3; d_call: -
cdr3_aa: CSSGQGGDEQFF; cdr3_nt: TGCAGTTCTGGACAGGGAGGCGATGAGCAGTTCTTC; v_call: TRBV29-1; clone_size: -; j_call: TRBJ2-1; d_call: TRBD1
cdr3_aa: CFARLSAGSNQPQHF; cdr3_nt: TGCTTTGCTAGGTTGTCGGCCGGTAGCAATCAGCCCCAGCATTTT; v_call: TRBV20-1; clone_size: -; j_call: TRBJ1-5; d_call: -
cdr3_aa: CASSPQGLAGVNEQFF; cdr3_nt: TGTGCCAGCAGCCCTCAGGGGTTAGCGGGGGTCAATGAGCAGTTCTTC; v_call: TRBV3-1; clone_size: few; j_call: TRBJ2-1; d_call: TRBD2
cdr3_aa: CASSQGTLDTDTQYF; cdr3_nt: TGTGCCAGCAGCCAAGGGACACTCGACACAGATACGCAGTATTTT; v_call: TRBV4-2; clone_size: few; j_call: TRBJ2-3; d_call: -
cdr3_aa: CSAREGRNSYGYTF; cdr3_nt: TGCAGTGCTAGAGAGGGGCGGAATTCCTATGGCTACACCTTC; v_call: TRBV20-1; clone_size: -; j_call: TRBJ1-2; d_call: -
cdr3_aa: CASSPNYKETQYF; cdr3_nt: TGTGCCAGCAGCCCAAATTACAAGGAGACGCAGTATTTT; v_call: TRBV7-2; clone_size: few; j_call: TRBJ2-3; d_call: -
cdr3_aa: CSAAGAGTGELFF; cdr3_nt: TGCAGTGCTGCAGGGGCGGGCACCGGGGAGCTGTTTTTT; v_call: TRBV20-1; clone_size: -; j_call: TRBJ2-2; d_call: -
cdr3_aa: CAISPGQGNTEAFF; cdr3_nt: TGTGCCATCAGCCCGGGACAGGGGAACACTGAAGCTTTCTTT; v_call: TRBV10-3; clone_size: few; j_call: TRBJ1-1; d_call: TRBD1
cdr3_aa: CSASKGLAGGSVSETQYF; cdr3_nt: TGCAGTGCTAGCAAGGGACTAGCGGGGGGGTCGGTGTCGGAGACCCAGTACTTC; v_call: TRBV20-1; clone_size: -; j_call: TRBJ2-5; d_call: TRBD2
cdr3_aa: CAISPGGAQDTQYF; cdr3_nt: TGTGCCATCAGTCCGGGGGGGGCGCAAGATACGCAGTATTTT; v_call: TRBV10-3; clone_size: few; j_call: TRBJ2-3; d_call: TRBD2
cdr3_aa: CASSLAADQETQYF; cdr3_nt: TGCGCCAGCAGCTTGGCGGCAGACCAAGAGACCCAGTACTTC; v_call: TRBV5-1; clone_size: -; j_call: TRBJ2-5; d_call: -
cdr3_aa: CASSPRKGWTGELFF; cdr3_nt: TGTGCCAGCTCACCCCGGAAAGGATGGACCGGGGAGCTGTTTTTT; v_call: TRBV18; clone_size: many; j_call: TRBJ2-2; d_call: -
cdr3_aa: CSVEDAQNGYEQYF; cdr3_nt: TGCAGCGTTGAAGATGCCCAAAACGGATACGAGCAGTACTTC; v_call: TRBV29-1; clone_size: many; j_call: TRBJ2-7; d_call: -
cdr3_aa: CSARDVYWTGEEQYF; cdr3_nt: TGCAGTGCTAGAGATGTCTATTGGACAGGGGAAGAGCAGTACTTC; v_call: TRBV20-1; clone_size: many; j_call: TRBJ2-7; d_call: TRBD1
cdr3_aa: CASRRQGGYEQYF; cdr3_nt: TGCGCCAGCAGGAGACAGGGGGGCTACGAGCAGTACTTC; v_call: TRBV5-1; clone_size: few; j_call: TRBJ2-7; d_call: TRBD1
cdr3_aa: CASTPRGIDTEAFF; cdr3_nt: TGTGCCAGCACCCCCAGGGGGATCGACACTGAAGCTTTCTTT; v_call: TRBV2; clone_size: many; j_call: TRBJ1-1; d_call: TRBD1
cdr3_aa: CSARDSGTGRQFF; cdr3_nt: TGCAGTGCTAGAGATTCCGGGACAGGGAGGCAGTTCTTC; v_call: TRBV20-1; clone_size: few; j_call: TRBJ2-1; d_call: TRBD1
cdr3_aa: CSAAQGTDTQYF; cdr3_nt: TGCAGTGCGGCACAGGGCACAGATACGCAGTATTTT; v_call: TRBV20-1; clone_size: many; j_call: TRBJ2-3; d_call: -
cdr3_aa: CSARDGGGGGEQYF; cdr3_nt: TGCAGTGCTAGAGATGGGGGAGGAGGGGGGGAGCAGTACTTC; v_call: TRBV20-1; clone_size: few; j_call: TRBJ2-7; d_call: -